This TCR beta chain is drawn from a study of blood T cell repertoires in COVID-19. Some clones are missing from TCRdb's copy, which holds only in-frame ones; the method was immunoSEQ multiplex PCR. The table includes fewer than 250,000 clones, 80% to 90% detected once. The germline V and J ends were trimmed by 4 bases and 6 bases, with 11 bases remaining between them. Germline V gene sequence: CDR1 MNHEY, CDR2 SVGAGI. There are 13 residues in the CDR3. Specimen: PBMCs or T cells enriched from blood (not recorded which). This chain uses TRBV6-5 with TRBJ2-3; a possible D gene is TRBD2 (6 bases). The TCR sequence derives from a woman aged 40 to 55 who had been exposed to COVID-19. The CDR3 DNA reads as TGTGCCAGCAGTTTGGGGGGTCAGGATACGCAGTATTTT. Translated, it gives CASSLGGQDTQYF.